This record covers a single T cell receptor beta chain. V lost 2 bases and J lost 4; bases outside the gene matches: 8. The CDR3 covers 16 residues. Germline CDR1 is SNHLY and CDR2 is FYNNEI. These data come from a study of cytomegalovirus exposure and HLA in healthy donors. PCR employed 60 Vbeta and 13 Jbeta primers. The protocol was immunoSEQ multiplex PCR, while the TCRdb copy is restricted to in-frame clones and leaves out a portion. The sample holds 110,000 or so clones, around 15% seen once. The sequence derives from a female donor in good health and CMV-seronegative. The chain is built from TRBV2 and TRBJ2-7; 10 nucleotides line up with TRBD1. Sequencing was carried out using PBMCs. The chain's CDR3 is CASSERQGAIAYEQYF. CDR3 sequence (DNA): TGTGCCAGCAGTGAACGACAGGGGGCAATAGCGTACGAGCAGTACTTC.